The rows below give T cell receptor beta chains drawn from one sample of a study of blood T cell repertoires in COVID-19. This table comes from immunoSEQ multiplex PCR, and its TCRdb copy is limited to in-frame clones, with some not included. The table records 70,000 to 90,000 clones, roughly 84% of them present only once. What was sequenced was peripheral blood. Receptors originate from a man aged 70 or older with acute or convalescent COVID-19. The CDR3 runs from the conserved cysteine through the conserved F or W. The D gene is left open where the match is weak. Size values are once, few and many counts, or a class for expanded clones, and some rows have none.

size: .; D: .; J: TRBJ2-1; V: TRBV24-1; DNA: TGTGCCACCAGTGACACATACAATGAGCAGTTCTTC; CDR3: CATSDTYNEQFF
size: .; D: TRBD1; J: TRBJ2-4; V: TRBV18; DNA: TGTGCCAGCTCACCACCACAGGGGGCGGATTTTGGCATTCAGTACTTC; CDR3: CASSPPQGADFGIQYF
size: .; D: .; J: TRBJ2-2; V: TRBV7-9; DNA: TGTGCCAGCAGCCCCCGAGCGGGCGGGCCCGGGGAGCTGTTTTTT; CDR3: CASSPRAGGPGELFF
size: .; D: TRBD1; J: TRBJ2-2; V: TRBV7-9; DNA: TGTGCCAGCAGCTTAGTCGGGACAGGGAACACCGGGGAGCTGTTTTTT; CDR3: CASSLVGTGNTGELFF
size: once; D: .; J: TRBJ1-3; V: TRBV4-1; DNA: TGCGCCAGCAGTGTCAGAATCTCTGGAAACACCATATATTTT; CDR3: CASSVRISGNTIYF
size: .; D: TRBD1; J: TRBJ1-2; V: TRBV20-1; DNA: TGCAGTGCTAGTCTGGGGGACAGGGGCTATGGCTACACCTTC; CDR3: CSASLGDRGYGYTF
size: .; D: TRBD1; J: TRBJ1-6; V: TRBV6-5; DNA: TGTGCCAGCAGAGACAGGGGAGGCTATAATTCACCCCTCCACTTT; CDR3: CASRDRGGYNSPLHF
size: once; D: .; J: TRBJ1-2; V: TRBV3-1/TRBV3-2; DNA: TGTGCCAGCAGCCAAGATCGGGCAGGGAGGGATGGCTACACCTTC; CDR3: CASSQDRAGRDGYTF
size: .; D: TRBD1; J: TRBJ1-6; V: TRBV5-1; DNA: TGCGCCAGCAGCTCCGGACAGGGGACGGGGCACTTTGAGTCACCCCTCCACTTT; CDR3: CASSSGQGTGHFESPLHF
size: .; D: .; J: TRBJ2-5; V: TRBV5-1; DNA: TGCGCCAGCAGCCCTGACGGCGGAGGGCCTCTCGGCCAAGAGACCCAGTACTTC; CDR3: CASSPDGGGPLGQETQYF
size: .; D: .; J: TRBJ1-5; V: TRBV4-1; DNA: TGCGCCAGCAGCCAAGAGCTCAGTTATAGCAATCAGCCCCAGCATTTT; CDR3: CASSQELSYSNQPQHF
size: .; D: .; J: TRBJ1-2; V: TRBV5-1; DNA: TGCGCCAGCAGCTCGTGGGAGGCATATGGCTACACCTTC; CDR3: CASSSWEAYGYTF
size: .; D: TRBD2; J: TRBJ2-5; V: TRBV3-1/TRBV3-2; DNA: TGTGCCAGCAGCCAAGCCGGGACTAGCGGGGGGGAGACCCAGTACTTC; CDR3: CASSQAGTSGGETQYF
size: .; D: TRBD1; J: TRBJ2-2; V: TRBV7-9; DNA: TGTGCCAGCAGCTCACGGGACAGGGGTACCGGGGAGCTGTTTTTT; CDR3: CASSSRDRGTGELFF
size: few; D: TRBD2; J: TRBJ2-3; V: TRBV4-1; DNA: TGCGCCAGCAGCGCGGGGGGGCCGACAGATACGCAGTATTTT; CDR3: CASSAGGPTDTQYF
size: .; D: TRBD1; J: TRBJ1-1; V: TRBV6-5; DNA: TGTGCCAGCACCAAACCGCCCGGACAGGGAGCTGAAGCTTTCTTT; CDR3: CASTKPPGQGAEAFF
size: .; D: .; J: TRBJ2-5; V: TRBV6-5; DNA: TGTGCCAGCAGTTACTCCCAGGGGCTGGGAAAGACCCAGTACTTC; CDR3: CASSYSQGLGKTQYF
size: .; D: .; J: TRBJ1-1; V: TRBV6-5; DNA: TGTGCCAGCAGTTACTCGCTTTGGGGGGGCCAAACTGAAGCTTTCTTT; CDR3: CASSYSLWGGQTEAFF
size: once; D: .; J: TRBJ1-2; V: TRBV6-2/TRBV6-3; DNA: TGTGCCAGCAGTTTTTCGGAGGCCGCTATCTATGGCTACACCTTC; CDR3: CASSFSEAAIYGYTF
size: .; D: TRBD1; J: TRBJ1-1; V: TRBV5-4; DNA: TGTGCCAGCAGCGGTGGACAGGGGAGGACTGAAGCTTTCTTT; CDR3: CASSGGQGRTEAFF
size: .; D: .; J: TRBJ1-5; V: TRBV28; DNA: TGTGCCAGCAGCAGGGGCAATCAGCCCCAGCATTTT; CDR3: CASSRGNQPQHF
size: once; D: TRBD2; J: TRBJ2-3; V: TRBV19; DNA: TGTGCCAGTAGTCCCAGGACTAGTCTGGATACGCAGTATTTT; CDR3: CASSPRTSLDTQYF
size: many; D: .; J: TRBJ1-2; V: TRBV6-2/TRBV6-3; DNA: TGTGCCAGCAGTCGGGGGAACTATGGCTACACCTTC; CDR3: CASSRGNYGYTF
size: .; D: .; J: TRBJ1-5; V: TRBV3-1/TRBV3-2; DNA: TGTGCCAGCAGCCAAGACAGCCGAGGGCCCCAGCATTTT; CDR3: CASSQDSRGPQHF
size: .; D: TRBD2; J: TRBJ2-2; V: TRBV5-5; DNA: TGTGCCAGCAGCTTTACTAGCGGGGGGGCCGACACCGGGGAGCTGTTTTTT; CDR3: CASSFTSGGADTGELFF
size: .; D: .; J: TRBJ2-2; V: TRBV11-3; DNA: TGTGCCAGCAGCTTGGGGACACTCTCGAACACCGGGGAGCTGTTTTTT; CDR3: CASSLGTLSNTGELFF
size: .; D: .; J: TRBJ1-1; V: TRBV12-3/TRBV12-4; DNA: TGTGCCAGCAGGGGGACACCGAACACTGAAGCTTTCTTT; CDR3: CASRGTPNTEAFF
size: .; D: .; J: TRBJ2-1; V: TRBV5-1; DNA: TGCGCCAGCAGCTTAGACAGGGAGGATCTTGGACATGAGCAGTTCTTC; CDR3: CASSLDREDLGHEQFF
size: few; D: TRBD1; J: TRBJ2-5; V: TRBV2; DNA: TGTGCCAGCAGACCCGGACAGGGGGGTGAAGAGACCCAGTACTTC; CDR3: CASRPGQGGEETQYF